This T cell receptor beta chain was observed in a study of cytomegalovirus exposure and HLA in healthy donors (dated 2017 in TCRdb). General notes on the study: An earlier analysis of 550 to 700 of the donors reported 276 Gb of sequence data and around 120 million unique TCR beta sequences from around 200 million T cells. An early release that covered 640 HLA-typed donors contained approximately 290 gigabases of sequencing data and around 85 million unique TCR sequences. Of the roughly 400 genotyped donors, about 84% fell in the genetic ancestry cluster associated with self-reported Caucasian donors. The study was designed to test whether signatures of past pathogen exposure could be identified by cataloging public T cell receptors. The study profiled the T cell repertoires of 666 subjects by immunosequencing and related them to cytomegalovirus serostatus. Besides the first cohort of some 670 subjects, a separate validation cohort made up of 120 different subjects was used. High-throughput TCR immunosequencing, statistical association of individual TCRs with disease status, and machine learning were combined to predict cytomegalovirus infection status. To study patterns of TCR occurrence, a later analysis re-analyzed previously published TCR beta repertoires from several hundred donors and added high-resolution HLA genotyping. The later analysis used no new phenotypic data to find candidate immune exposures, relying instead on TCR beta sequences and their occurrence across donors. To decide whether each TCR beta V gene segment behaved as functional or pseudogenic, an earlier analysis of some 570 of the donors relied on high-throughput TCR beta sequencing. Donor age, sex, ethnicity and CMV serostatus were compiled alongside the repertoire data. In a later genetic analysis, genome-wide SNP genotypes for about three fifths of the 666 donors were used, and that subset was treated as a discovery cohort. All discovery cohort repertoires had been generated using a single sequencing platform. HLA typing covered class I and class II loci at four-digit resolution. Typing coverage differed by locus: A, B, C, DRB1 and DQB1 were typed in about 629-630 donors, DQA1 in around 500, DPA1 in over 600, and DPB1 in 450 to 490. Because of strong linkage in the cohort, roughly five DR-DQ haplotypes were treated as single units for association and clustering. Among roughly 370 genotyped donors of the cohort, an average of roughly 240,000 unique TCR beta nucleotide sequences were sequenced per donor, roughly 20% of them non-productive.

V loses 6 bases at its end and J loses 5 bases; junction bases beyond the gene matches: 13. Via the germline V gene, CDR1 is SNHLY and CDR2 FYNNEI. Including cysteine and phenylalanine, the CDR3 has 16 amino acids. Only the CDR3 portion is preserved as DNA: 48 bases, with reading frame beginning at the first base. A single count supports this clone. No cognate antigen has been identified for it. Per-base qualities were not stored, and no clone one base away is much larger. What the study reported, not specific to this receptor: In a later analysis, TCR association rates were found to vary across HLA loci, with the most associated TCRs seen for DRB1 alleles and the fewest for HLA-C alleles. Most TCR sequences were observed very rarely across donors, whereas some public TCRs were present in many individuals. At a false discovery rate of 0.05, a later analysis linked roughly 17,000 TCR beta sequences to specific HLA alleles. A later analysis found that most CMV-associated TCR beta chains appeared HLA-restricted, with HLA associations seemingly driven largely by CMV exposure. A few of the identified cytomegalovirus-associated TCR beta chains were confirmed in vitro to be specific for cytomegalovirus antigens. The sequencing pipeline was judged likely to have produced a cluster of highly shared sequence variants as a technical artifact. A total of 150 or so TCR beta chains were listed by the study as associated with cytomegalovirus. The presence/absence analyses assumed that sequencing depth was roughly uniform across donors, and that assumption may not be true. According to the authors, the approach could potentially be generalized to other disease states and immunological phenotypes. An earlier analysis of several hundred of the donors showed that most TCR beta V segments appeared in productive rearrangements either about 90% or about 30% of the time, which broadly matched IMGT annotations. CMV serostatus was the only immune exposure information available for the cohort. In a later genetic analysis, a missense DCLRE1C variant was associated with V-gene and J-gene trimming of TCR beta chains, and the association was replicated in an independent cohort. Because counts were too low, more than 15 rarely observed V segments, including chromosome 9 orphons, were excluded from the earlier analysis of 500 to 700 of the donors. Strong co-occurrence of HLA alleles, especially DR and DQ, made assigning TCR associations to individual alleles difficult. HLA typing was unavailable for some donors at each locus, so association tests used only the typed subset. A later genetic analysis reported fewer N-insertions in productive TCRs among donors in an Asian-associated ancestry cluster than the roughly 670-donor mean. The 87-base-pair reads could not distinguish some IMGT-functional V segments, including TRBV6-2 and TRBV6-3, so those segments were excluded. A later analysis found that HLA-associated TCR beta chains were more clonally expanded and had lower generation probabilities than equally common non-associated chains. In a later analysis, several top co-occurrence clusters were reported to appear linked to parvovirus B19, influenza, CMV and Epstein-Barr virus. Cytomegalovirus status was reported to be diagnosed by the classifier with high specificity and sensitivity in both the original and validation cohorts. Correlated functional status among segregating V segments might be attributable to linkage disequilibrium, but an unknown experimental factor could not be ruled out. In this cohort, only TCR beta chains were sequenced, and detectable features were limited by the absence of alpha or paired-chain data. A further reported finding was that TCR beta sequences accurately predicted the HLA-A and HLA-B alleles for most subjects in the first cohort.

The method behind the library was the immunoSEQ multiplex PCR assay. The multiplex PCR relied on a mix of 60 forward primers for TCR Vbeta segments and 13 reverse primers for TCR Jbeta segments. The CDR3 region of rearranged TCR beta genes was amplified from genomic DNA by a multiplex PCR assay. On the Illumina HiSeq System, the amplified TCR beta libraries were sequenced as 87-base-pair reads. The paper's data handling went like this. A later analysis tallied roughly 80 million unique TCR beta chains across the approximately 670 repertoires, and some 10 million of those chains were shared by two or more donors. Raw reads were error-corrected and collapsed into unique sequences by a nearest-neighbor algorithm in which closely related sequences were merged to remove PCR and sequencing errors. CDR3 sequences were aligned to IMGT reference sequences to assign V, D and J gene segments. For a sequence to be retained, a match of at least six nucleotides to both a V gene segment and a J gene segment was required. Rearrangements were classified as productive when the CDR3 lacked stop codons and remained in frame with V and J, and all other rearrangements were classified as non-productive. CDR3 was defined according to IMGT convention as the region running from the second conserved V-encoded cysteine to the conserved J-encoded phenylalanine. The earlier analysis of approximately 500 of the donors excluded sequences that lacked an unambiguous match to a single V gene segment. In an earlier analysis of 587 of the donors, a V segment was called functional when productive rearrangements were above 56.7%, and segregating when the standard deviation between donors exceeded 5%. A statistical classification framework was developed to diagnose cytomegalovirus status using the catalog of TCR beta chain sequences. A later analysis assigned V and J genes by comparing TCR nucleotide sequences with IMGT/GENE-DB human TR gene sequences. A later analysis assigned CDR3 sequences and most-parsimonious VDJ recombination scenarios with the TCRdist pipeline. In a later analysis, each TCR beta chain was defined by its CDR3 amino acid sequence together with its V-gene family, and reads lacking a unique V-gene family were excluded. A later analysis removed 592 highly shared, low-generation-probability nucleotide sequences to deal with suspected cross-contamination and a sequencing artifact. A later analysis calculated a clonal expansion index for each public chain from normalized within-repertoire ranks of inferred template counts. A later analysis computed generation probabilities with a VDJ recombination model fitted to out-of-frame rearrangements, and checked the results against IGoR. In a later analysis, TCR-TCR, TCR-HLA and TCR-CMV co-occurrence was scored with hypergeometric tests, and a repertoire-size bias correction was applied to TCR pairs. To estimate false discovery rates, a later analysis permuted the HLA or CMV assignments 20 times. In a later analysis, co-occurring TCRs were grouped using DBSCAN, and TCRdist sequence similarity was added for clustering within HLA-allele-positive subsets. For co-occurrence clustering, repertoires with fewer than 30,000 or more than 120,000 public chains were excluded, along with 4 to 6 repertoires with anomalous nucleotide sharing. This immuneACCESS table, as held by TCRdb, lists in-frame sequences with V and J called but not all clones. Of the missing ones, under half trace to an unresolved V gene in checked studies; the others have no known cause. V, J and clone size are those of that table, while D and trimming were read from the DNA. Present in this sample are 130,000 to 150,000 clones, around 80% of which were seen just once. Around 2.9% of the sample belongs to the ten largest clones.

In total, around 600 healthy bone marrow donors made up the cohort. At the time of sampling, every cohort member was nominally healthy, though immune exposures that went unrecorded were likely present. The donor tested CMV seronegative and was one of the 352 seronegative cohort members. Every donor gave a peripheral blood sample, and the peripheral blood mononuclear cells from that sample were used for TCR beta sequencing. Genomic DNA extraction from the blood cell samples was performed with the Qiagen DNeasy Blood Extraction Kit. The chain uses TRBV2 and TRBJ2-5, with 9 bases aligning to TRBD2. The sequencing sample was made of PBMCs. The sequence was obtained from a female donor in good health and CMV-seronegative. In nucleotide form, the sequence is TGTGCCAGCAGAGGGGCCGTTACTAGCGGGTCGGAGACCCAGTACTTC. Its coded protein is CASRGAVTSGSETQYF. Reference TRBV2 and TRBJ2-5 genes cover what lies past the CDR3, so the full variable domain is EPEVTQTPSHQVTQMGQEVILRCVPISNHLYFYWYRQILGQKVEFLVSFYNNEISEKSEIFDDQFSVERPDGSNFTLKIRSTKLEDSAMYFCASRGAVTSGSETQYFGPGTRLLVL.